This T cell receptor beta chain emerged from a study of T cells in Graves' hyperthyroidism and ophthalmopathy. Study details: Pretreatment peripheral blood was obtained at initial diagnosis.

Findings of the study overall: The model's output predicted ophthalmopathy at a median of 6.5 months prior to onset.

This clonotype was detected once. Antigen unknown. TCR beta CDR3 sequences were amplified from RNA transcripts. The HTBI set primed first-round TCR CDR3 RT-PCR. TCRdb re-derived calls from the multiplex PCR reads in MiXCR, one entry per CDR3 protein. The data show about 180,000 distinct CDR3 sequences, around 15% seen once. Germline values: CDR1 SGHTA, CDR2 FQGNSA. V shed 6 bases and J 3 bases; nucleotides not matched to a gene: 6. The CDR3 extends over 14 amino acids. The receptor was derived from a woman aged 50 to 60 with Graves' hyperthyroidism. The sample comprised blood. This chain joins TRBV7-2 and TRBJ2-7; 9 bases fit TRBD2. The CDR3: CASSRLAEIYEQYF. CDR3 coding DNA: TGTGCCAGCAGTCGACTAGCGGAGATCTACGAGCAGTACTTC.